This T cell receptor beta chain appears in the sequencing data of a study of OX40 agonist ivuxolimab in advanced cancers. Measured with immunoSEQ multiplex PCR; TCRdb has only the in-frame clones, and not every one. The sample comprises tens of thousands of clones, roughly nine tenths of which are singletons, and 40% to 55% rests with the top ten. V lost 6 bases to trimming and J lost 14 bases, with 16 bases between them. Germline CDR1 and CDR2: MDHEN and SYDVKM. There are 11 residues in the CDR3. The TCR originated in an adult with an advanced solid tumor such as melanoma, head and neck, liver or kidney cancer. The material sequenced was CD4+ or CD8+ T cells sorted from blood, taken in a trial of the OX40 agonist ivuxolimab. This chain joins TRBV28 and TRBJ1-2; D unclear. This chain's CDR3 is CASSQAGIGTF. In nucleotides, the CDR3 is TGTGCCAGCAGCCAAGCCGGGATTGGGACCTTC.